Sequencing of this T cell receptor (beta chain) was carried out in a study of cytomegalovirus exposure and HLA in healthy donors (dated by TCRdb to 2016 to 2017). The study in broad terms: An earlier analysis of some 620 of the donors reported under 300 Gb of sequence data and some 110 million unique TCR beta sequences obtained from about 179 million T cells. The number of typed donors differed by locus: roughly 629-640 for A, B, C, DRB1 and DQB1; some 500 for DQA1; approximately 600 for DPA1; and around 470 for DPB1. In the later analysis, no new phenotypic data were used to find candidate immune exposures; instead, reliance was placed on TCR beta sequences and their occurrence across donors. HLA typing covered class I and class II loci at four-digit resolution. An early release that covered roughly 600 HLA-typed donors contained approximately 290 gigabases of sequencing data and about 84 million unique TCR sequences. An earlier analysis of several hundred of the donors applied high-throughput TCR beta sequencing to assess whether each TCR beta V gene segment acted as functional or pseudogenic. Four to six DR-DQ haplotypes were handled as single units for association and clustering, since linkage in the cohort was strong. The study aimed to test whether cataloging public T cell receptors could reveal signatures of past pathogen exposure. To predict cytomegalovirus infection status, the study combined high-throughput TCR immunosequencing, statistical association of individual TCRs with disease status, and machine learning. Every discovery cohort repertoire had been produced on one sequencing platform. In a later analysis, previously published TCR beta repertoires from about 670 donors were re-analyzed and high-resolution HLA genotyping was added so that TCR occurrence patterns could be studied. The T cell repertoires of 666 subjects were profiled by immunosequencing and related to cytomegalovirus serostatus. Across approximately 400 genotyped donors of the cohort, an average of roughly 250,000 unique TCR beta nucleotide sequences per donor were sequenced, and approximately 19% of those sequences were non-productive. A separate validation cohort of approximately 120 different subjects was used in addition to the roughly 670-subject first cohort. Genome-wide SNP genotypes for about 60% of the 666 donors were used in a later genetic analysis, which treated that subset as a discovery cohort. Of the 398 genotyped donors, roughly 85% fell in the genetic ancestry cluster associated with self-reported Caucasian donors. Donor age, sex, ethnicity and CMV serostatus were compiled together with the repertoire data.

Findings and caveats that apply to the study as a whole: Several of the top co-occurrence clusters appeared to be linked to parvovirus B19, influenza, CMV and Epstein-Barr virus, according to a later analysis. A cluster of highly shared sequence variants was judged likely to be a technical artifact of the sequencing pipeline. A further reported finding was that TCR beta sequences accurately predicted the HLA-A and HLA-B alleles for most subjects in the first cohort. Linkage disequilibrium might explain the correlated functional status among segregating V segments, but an unknown experimental factor could not be ruled out. A later analysis found that HLA-associated TCR beta chains were more clonally expanded and had lower generation probabilities than equally common non-associated chains. An association between a missense DCLRE1C variant and V-gene and J-gene trimming of TCR beta chains was found in a later genetic analysis and replicated in an independent cohort. Assigning TCR associations to individual alleles was difficult when HLA alleles, especially DR and DQ, strongly co-occurred. In vitro tests confirmed that three of the cytomegalovirus-associated TCR beta chains recognize cytomegalovirus antigens. Roughly uniform sequencing depth across donors was assumed in presence/absence analyses, although this assumption may not hold. In both the original and validation cohorts, the classifier was reported to diagnose cytomegalovirus status with high specificity and sensitivity. The cohort was sequenced for TCR beta chains only, and without alpha or paired-chain data the features that could be detected were limited. Immune exposure information for the cohort was limited to CMV serostatus. Because the 87-base-pair reads could not distinguish some IMGT-functional V segments, including TRBV6-2 and TRBV6-3, those segments were excluded. According to a later analysis, TCR association rates differed among HLA loci, with DRB1 alleles showing the most associated TCRs and HLA-C alleles showing the fewest. In the study, 150 to 200 TCR beta chains were listed as associated with cytomegalovirus. It was suggested by the authors that the approach could potentially be generalized to other disease states and immunological phenotypes. Because HLA typing was unavailable for some donors at each locus, only the typed subset was used in association tests. Because counts were too low, seventeen rarely observed V segments, including chromosome 9 orphons, were excluded from the earlier analysis of some 590 of the donors. In an earlier analysis of approximately 600 of the donors, most TCR beta V segments were observed in productive rearrangements about 87% or about 30% of the time, broadly matching IMGT annotations. Most TCR sequences were observed very rarely across donors, whereas some public TCRs were present in many individuals. According to a later genetic analysis, donors in an Asian-associated ancestry cluster had fewer N-insertions in productive TCRs than the roughly 660-donor mean. A later analysis found that most CMV-associated TCR beta chains appeared HLA-restricted, with HLA associations seemingly driven largely by CMV exposure. At a false discovery rate of 0.05, a later analysis linked 16,951 TCR beta sequences to specific HLA alleles.

The cohort consisted of 666 healthy bone marrow donors. At the time of sampling, every cohort member was nominally healthy, though immune exposures that went unrecorded were likely present. The donor tested CMV seronegative, placing the donor among the 350 to 400 seronegative members of the cohort. A peripheral blood sample was collected from each donor, and TCR beta sequencing was performed on peripheral blood mononuclear cells. Genomic DNA was extracted from the blood cell samples with the Qiagen DNeasy Blood Extraction Kit. Libraries came from the immunoSEQ multiplex PCR assay. A mixture of 60 forward primers for TCR Vbeta segments and 13 reverse primers for TCR Jbeta segments was used in the multiplex PCR. The CDR3 region of rearranged TCR beta genes was amplified from genomic DNA by a multiplex PCR assay. The amplified TCR beta libraries were sequenced on the Illumina HiSeq System as 87-base-pair reads. Concerning the study's data processing: In a later analysis, 77 million or so unique TCR beta chains were counted across the 650 to 700 repertoires, and roughly 10 million of these chains were shared by at least two donors. A nearest-neighbor algorithm error-corrected the raw reads and collapsed the reads into unique sequences, merging closely related sequences to remove PCR and sequencing errors. CDR3 sequences were aligned to IMGT reference sequences to assign V, D and J gene segments. Each retained sequence needed at least a six-nucleotide match to both a V gene segment and a J gene segment. Rearrangements were called productive when the CDR3 lacked stop codons and stayed in frame with V and J; all others were non-productive. Following IMGT convention, CDR3 was defined as the stretch from the second conserved V-encoded cysteine up to the conserved J-encoded phenylalanine. The earlier analysis of approximately 590 of the donors excluded any sequence lacking an unambiguous match to a single V gene segment. An earlier analysis of just under 600 of the donors called V segments functional above 56.7% productive rearrangements and segregating when the between-donor standard deviation exceeded 5%. To diagnose cytomegalovirus status from the catalog of TCR beta chain sequences, a statistical classification framework was built. V and J gene assignment, in a later analysis, came from comparing TCR nucleotide sequences with IMGT/GENE-DB human TR gene sequences. A later analysis assigned CDR3 sequences and most-parsimonious VDJ recombination scenarios with the TCRdist pipeline. A later analysis defined each TCR beta chain by its CDR3 amino acid sequence plus V-gene family, and excluded reads lacking a unique V-gene family. A later analysis removed 550 to 650 highly shared, low-generation-probability nucleotide sequences to deal with suspected cross-contamination and a sequencing artifact. In a later analysis, a clonal expansion index was calculated for each public chain from normalized within-repertoire ranks of inferred template counts. A later analysis computed generation probabilities with a VDJ recombination model fitted to out-of-frame rearrangements, and checked the results against IGoR. In a later analysis, TCR-TCR, TCR-HLA and TCR-CMV co-occurrence was scored with hypergeometric tests, and a repertoire-size bias correction was applied to TCR pairs. In a later analysis, false discovery rates were estimated by permuting HLA or CMV assignments 20 times. In a later analysis, co-occurring TCRs were grouped using DBSCAN, and TCRdist sequence similarity was added for clustering within HLA-allele-positive subsets. For co-occurrence clustering, repertoires with fewer than 30,000 or more than 120,000 public chains were excluded, along with five or six repertoires with anomalous nucleotide sharing. TCRdb took over this immuneACCESS table, retaining in-frame rearrangements with V and J assigned. Such tables are incomplete; in checked studies, under half of the missing clones stem from an unresolved V gene, and the remainder is unexplained. The V and J calls and clone size come from that table; D and trimming were worked out from the DNA. The sample records around 200,000 clones, about three quarters of which are singletons. The ten biggest clones cover 15% to 19% of the sample.

The V end loses 2 bases and the J end loses 0 bases, and a stretch of 8 bases separates them. CDR1 is given as MNHEY and CDR2 as SMNVEV, both from the germline V gene (reference sequence). The CDR3 measures 14 amino acids from cysteine to phenylalanine. Only the CDR3 DNA stays, 42 bases, in frame from base 1. To note about this clone: What antigen it recognizes has not been identified. Base qualities are not at hand, and no much larger clone is one base apart.

The chain uses TRBV27 and TRBJ2-7; no confident D gene assignment can be made. The sequence came from a middle-aged man in good health and CMV-seronegative. Specimen: PBMCs. The CDR3 reads as follows: CASSLLTGSYEQYF. The bases are TGTGCCAGCAGTTTACTGACGGGCTCCTACGAGCAGTACTTC.